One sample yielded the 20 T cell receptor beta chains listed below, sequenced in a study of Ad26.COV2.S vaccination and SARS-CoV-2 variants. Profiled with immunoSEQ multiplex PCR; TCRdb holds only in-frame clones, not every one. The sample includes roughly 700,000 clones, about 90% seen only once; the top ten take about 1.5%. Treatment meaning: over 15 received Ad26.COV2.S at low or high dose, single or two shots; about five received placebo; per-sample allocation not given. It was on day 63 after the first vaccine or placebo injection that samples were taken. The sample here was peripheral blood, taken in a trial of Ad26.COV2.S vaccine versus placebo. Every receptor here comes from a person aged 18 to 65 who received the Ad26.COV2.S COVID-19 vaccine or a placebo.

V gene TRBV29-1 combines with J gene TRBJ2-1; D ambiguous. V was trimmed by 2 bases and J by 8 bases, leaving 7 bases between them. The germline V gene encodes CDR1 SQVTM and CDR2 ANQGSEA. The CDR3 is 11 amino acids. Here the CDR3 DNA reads TGCAGCGTTGAAAGGTGGGATGAGCAGTTCTTC. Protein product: CSVERWDEQFF.

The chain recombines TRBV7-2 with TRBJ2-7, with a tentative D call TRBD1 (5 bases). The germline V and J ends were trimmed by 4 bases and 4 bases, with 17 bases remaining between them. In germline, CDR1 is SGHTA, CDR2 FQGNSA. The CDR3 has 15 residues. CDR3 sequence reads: CASSSPQGQRYEQYF. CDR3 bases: TGTGCCAGCAGCTCCCCGCAGGGTCAAAGGTACGAGCAGTACTTC.

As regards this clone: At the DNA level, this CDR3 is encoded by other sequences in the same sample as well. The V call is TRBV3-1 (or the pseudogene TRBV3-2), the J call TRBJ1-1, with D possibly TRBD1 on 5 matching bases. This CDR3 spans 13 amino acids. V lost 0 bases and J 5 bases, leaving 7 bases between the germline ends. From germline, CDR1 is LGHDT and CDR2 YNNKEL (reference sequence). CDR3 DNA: TGTGCCAGCAGCCAAGAGGGGGGGACTGAAGCTTTCTTT. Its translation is CASSQEGGTEAFF.

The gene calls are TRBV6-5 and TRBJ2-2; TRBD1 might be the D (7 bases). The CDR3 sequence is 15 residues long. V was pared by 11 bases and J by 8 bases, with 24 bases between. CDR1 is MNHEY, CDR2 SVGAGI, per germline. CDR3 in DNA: TGTGCCGGGAGTTACAGGGGACTTGTCACTGGGGAGCTGTTTTTT. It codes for CAGSYRGLVTGELFF.

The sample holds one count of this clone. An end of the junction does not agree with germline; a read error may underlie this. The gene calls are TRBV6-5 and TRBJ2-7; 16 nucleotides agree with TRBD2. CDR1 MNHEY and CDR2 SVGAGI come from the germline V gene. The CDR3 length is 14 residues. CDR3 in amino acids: CASSYGTSGGVWYF. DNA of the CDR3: TGTGCCAGCAGTTACGGGACTAGCGGGGGGGTATGGTATTTC.

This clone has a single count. This chain's CDR3 is CASSSSTGATYEQYF. CDR3 DNA: TGTGCCAGCAGCTCCTCCACAGGGGCCACCTACGAGCAGTACTTC. The genes are TRBV7-6 and TRBJ2-7; TRBD1 matches at 7 bases. With V trimmed by 4 bases and J by 2 bases, 8 bases remained unmatched. The CDR3 is 15 amino acids. The germline gives CDR1 SGHVS, CDR2 FNYEAQ.

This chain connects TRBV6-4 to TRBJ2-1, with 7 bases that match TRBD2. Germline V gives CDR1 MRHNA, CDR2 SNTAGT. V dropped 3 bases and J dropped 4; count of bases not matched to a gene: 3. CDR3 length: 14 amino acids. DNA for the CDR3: TGTGCCAGCAGTGAGCGGGAGCATTACAATGAGCAGTTCTTC. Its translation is CASSEREHYNEQFF.

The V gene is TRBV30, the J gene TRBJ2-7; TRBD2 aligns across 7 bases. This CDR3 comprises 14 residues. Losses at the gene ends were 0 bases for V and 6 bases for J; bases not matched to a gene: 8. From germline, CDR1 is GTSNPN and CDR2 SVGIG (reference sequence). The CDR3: CAWSVGGRASEQYF. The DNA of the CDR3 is TGTGCCTGGAGTGTCGGGGGGAGGGCGAGCGAGCAGTACTTC.

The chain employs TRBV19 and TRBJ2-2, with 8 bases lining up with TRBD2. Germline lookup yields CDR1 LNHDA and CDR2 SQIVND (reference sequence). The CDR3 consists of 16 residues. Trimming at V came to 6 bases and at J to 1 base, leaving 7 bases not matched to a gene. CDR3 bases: TGTGCCAGTAGGACTAGCGAAAAGTTGAACACCGGGGAGCTGTTTTTT. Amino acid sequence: CASRTSEKLNTGELFF.

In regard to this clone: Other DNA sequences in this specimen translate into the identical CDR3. The CDR3 protein is CASREQETQYF. CDR3 coding DNA: TGTGCCAGCAGGGAACAAGAGACCCAGTACTTC. This chain connects TRBV2 to TRBJ2-5, with D hard to call. Germline V gene lookup returns CDR1 SNHLY and CDR2 FYNNEI. This CDR3 is 11 amino acids long. V lost 6 bases and J 2 bases, leaving 4 bases between the germline ends.

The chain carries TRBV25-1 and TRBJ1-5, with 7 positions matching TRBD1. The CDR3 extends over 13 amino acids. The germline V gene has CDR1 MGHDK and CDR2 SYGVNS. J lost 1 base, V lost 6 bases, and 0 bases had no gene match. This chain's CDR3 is CASRQGSNQPQHF. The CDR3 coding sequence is TGTGCCAGCAGACAGGGGAGCAATCAGCCCCAGCATTTT.

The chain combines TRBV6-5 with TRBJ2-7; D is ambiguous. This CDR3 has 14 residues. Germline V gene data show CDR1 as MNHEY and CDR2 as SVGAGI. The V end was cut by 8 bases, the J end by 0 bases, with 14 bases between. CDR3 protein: CASANRASSYEQYF. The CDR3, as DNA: TGTGCCAGCGCAAATAGAGCAAGCTCCTACGAGCAGTACTTC.

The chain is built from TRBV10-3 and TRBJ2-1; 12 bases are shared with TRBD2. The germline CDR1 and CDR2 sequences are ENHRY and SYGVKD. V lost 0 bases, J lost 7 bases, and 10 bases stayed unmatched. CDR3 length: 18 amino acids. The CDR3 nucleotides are TGTGCCATCAGTGAGTCGGAAGCTAGCGGGAGGGCACGGAATGAGCAGTTCTTC. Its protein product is CAISESEASGRARNEQFF.

CDR3 sequence (DNA): TGTGCCAGAGGGAGCGCACCCTACAATGAGCAGTTCTTC. Amino acids: CARGSAPYNEQFF. The chain employs TRBV19 and TRBJ2-1, with D perhaps TRBD2 (5 bases). Germline assignment: CDR1 LNHDA and CDR2 SQIVND (reference sequence). Trimming cost V 9 bases and J 2 bases, with 11 bases left between them. This CDR3 has 13 residues.

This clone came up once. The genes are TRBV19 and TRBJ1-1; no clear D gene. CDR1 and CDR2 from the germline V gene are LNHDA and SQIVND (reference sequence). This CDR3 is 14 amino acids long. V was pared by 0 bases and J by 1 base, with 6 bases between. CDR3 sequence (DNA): TGTGCCAGTAGTATAGATCACCAGAACACTGAAGCTTTCTTT. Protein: CASSIDHQNTEAFF. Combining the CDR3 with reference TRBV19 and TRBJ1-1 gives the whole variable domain DGGITQSPKYLFRKEGQNVTLSCEQNLNHDAMYWYRQDPGQGLRLIYYSQIVNDFQKGDIAEGYSVSREKKESFPLTVTSAQKNPTAFYLCASSIDHQNTEAFFGQGTRLTVV.

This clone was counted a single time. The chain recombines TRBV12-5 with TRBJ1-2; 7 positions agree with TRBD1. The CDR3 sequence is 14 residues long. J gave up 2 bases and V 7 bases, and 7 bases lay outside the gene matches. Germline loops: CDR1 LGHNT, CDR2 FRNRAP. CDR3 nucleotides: TGTGCTAGTGCCCCGGGCAGGGGGAACTATGGCTACACCTTC. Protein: CASAPGRGNYGYTF. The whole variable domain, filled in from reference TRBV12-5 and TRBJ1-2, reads DARVTQTPRHKVTEMGQEVTMRCQPILGHNTVFWYRQTMMQGLELLAYFRNRAPLDDSGMPKDRFSAEMPDATLATLKIQPSEPRDSAVYFCASAPGRGNYGYTFGSGTRLTVV.

The chain's CDR3 is CASTGTANTGELFF. The CDR3 region has the DNA TGTGCCAGCACCGGGACGGCTAACACCGGGGAGCTGTTTTTT. The rearrangement uses TRBV6-5 and TRBJ2-2; D is perhaps TRBD1 or TRBD2 (5 bases each). This CDR3 contains 14 residues. From germline, CDR1 is MNHEY and CDR2 SVGAGI. The V and J ends lost 7 bases and 2 bases respectively, with 11 bases between them.

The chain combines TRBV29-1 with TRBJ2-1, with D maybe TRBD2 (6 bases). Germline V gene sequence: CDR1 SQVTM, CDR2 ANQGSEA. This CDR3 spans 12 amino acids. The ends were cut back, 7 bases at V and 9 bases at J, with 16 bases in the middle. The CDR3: CSAHASEGEQFF. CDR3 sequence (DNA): TGCAGCGCGCACGCTAGCGAGGGTGAGCAGTTCTTC.

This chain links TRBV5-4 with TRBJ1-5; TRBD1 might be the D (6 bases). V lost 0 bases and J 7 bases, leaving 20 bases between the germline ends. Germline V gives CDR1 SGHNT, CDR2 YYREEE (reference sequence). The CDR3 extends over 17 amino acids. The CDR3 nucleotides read TGTGCCAGCAGCTTGGGAACGATATGGGGGGGCGGCCAGCCCCAGCATTTT. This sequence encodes CASSLGTIWGGGQPQHF.

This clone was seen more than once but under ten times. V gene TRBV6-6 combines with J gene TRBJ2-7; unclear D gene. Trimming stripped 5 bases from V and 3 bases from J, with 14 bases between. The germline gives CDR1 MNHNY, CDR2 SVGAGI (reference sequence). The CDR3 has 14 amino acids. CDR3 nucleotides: TGTGCCAGCAGTCCTGGGGTAGGGCTCTACGAGCAGTACTTC. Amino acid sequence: CASSPGVGLYEQYF.